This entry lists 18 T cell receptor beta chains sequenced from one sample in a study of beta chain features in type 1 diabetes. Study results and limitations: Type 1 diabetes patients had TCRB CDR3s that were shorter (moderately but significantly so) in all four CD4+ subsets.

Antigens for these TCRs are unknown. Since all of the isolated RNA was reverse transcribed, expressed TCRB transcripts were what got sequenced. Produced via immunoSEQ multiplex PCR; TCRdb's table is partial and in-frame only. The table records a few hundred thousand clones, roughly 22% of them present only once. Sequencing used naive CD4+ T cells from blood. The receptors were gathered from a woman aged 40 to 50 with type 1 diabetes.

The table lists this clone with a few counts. The CDR3 spells CASSSALAGVYNEQFF. For the CDR3, the DNA is TGTGCCAGCAGCTCTGCCCTAGCGGGAGTGTACAATGAGCAGTTCTTC. The chain is built from TRBV7-2 and TRBJ2-1, with 10 bases that match TRBD2. V dropped 4 bases and J dropped 4; count of bases not matched to a gene: 7. Germline-derived CDR1 and CDR2 are SGHTA and FQGNSA. This CDR3 is 16 amino acids long.

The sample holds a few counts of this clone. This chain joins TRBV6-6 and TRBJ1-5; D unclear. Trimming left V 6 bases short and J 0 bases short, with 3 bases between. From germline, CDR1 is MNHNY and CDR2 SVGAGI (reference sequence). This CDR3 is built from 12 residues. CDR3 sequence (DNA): TGTGCCAGCAGCATTAGCAATCAGCCCCAGCATTTT. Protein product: CASSISNQPQHF.

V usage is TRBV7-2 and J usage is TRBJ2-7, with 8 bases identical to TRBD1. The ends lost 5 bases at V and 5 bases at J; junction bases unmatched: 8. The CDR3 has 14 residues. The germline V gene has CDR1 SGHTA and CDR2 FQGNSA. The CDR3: CASSDGQGKNEQYF. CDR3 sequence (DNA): TGTGCCAGCAGCGACGGACAGGGAAAAAACGAGCAGTACTTC.

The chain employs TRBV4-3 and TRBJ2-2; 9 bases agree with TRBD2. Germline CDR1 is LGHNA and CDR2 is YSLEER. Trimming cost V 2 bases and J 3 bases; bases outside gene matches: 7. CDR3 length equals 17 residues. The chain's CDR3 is CASSQPTSGGDTGELFF. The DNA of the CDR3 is TGCGCCAGCAGCCAACCGACTAGCGGAGGGGACACCGGGGAGCTGTTTTTT.

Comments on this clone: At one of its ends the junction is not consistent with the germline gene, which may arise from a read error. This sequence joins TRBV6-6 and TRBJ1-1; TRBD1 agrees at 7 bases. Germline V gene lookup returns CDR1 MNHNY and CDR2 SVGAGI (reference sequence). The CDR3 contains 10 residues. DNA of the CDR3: TGTGCCAGCAGCTACGCGGGACAGTCCTTT. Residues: CASSYAGQSF.

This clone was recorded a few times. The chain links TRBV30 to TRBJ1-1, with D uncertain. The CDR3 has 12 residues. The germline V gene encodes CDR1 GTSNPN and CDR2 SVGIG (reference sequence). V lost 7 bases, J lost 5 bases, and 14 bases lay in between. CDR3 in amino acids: CAFGGGGTEAFF. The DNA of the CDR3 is TGTGCCTTTGGAGGAGGTGGGACTGAAGCTTTCTTT.

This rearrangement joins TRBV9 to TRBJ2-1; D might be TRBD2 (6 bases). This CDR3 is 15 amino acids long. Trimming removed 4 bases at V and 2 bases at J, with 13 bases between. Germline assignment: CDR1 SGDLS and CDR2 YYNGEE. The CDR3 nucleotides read TGTGCCAGCAGCAAGGGCGGAGGGCCCTACAATGAGCAGTTCTTC. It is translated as CASSKGGGPYNEQFF.

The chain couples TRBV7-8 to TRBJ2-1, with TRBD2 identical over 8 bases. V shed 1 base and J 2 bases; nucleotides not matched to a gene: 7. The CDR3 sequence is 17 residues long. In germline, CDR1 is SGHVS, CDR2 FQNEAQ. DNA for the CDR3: TGTGCCAGCAGCTTAGGTCCAGCGGGAGTTGCCTACAATGAGCAGTTCTTC. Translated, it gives CASSLGPAGVAYNEQFF. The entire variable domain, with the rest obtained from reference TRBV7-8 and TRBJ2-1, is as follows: GAGVSQSPRYKVAKRGQDVALRCDPISGHVSLFWYQQALGQGPEFLTYFQNEAQLDKSGLPSDRFFAERPEGSVSTLKIQRTQQEDSAVYLCASSLGPAGVAYNEQFFGPGTRLTVL.

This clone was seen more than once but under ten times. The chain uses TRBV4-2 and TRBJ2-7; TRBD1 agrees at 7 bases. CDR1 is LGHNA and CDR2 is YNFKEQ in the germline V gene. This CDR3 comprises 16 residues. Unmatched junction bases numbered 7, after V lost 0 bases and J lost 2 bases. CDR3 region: CASSQDQGQGAYEQYF. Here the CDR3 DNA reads TGTGCCAGCAGCCAAGATCAGGGCCAGGGGGCCTACGAGCAGTACTTC.

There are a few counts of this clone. CDR3 nucleotide sequence: TGTGCCAGCAGACCCGCGGTAGCTGAGACCCAGTACTTC. Amino acids: CASRPAVAETQYF. This chain joins TRBV6-6 and TRBJ2-5; no definite D call. The V and J ends lost 6 bases and 5 bases respectively, with 13 bases between them. This CDR3 spans 13 amino acids. Germline assignment: CDR1 MNHNY and CDR2 SVGAGI (reference sequence).

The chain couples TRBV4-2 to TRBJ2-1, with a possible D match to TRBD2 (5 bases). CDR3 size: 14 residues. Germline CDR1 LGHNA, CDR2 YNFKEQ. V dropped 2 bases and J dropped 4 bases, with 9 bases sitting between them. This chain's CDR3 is CASSQSAGYNEQFF. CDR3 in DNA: TGTGCCAGCAGCCAATCTGCGGGTTACAATGAGCAGTTCTTC.

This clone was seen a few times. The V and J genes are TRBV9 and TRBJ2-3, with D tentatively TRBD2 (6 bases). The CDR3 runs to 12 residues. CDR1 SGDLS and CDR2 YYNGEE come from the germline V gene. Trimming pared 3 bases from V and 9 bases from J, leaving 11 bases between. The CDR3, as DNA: TGTGCCAGCAGCGCCGGGGGAGAAACGCAGTATTTT. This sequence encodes CASSAGGETQYF.

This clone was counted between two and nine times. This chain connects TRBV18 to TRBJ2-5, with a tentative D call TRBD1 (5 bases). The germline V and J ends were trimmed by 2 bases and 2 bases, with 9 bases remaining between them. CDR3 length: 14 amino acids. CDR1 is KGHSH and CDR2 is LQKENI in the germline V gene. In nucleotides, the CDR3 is TGTGCCAGCTCACCAGAGACAGCTCAAGAGACCCAGTACTTC. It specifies CASSPETAQETQYF.

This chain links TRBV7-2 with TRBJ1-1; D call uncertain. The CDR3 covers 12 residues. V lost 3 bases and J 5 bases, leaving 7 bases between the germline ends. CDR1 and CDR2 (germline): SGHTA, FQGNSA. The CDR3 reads CASSFVVTEAFF. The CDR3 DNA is TGTGCCAGCAGCTTTGTAGTGACTGAAGCTTTCTTT.

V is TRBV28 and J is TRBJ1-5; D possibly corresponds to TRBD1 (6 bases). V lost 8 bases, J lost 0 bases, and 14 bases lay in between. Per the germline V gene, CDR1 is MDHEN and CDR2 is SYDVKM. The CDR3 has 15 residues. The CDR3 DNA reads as TGTGCCAGCGTATCTGGGGGACATAGCAATCAGCCCCAGCATTTT. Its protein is CASVSGGHSNQPQHF.

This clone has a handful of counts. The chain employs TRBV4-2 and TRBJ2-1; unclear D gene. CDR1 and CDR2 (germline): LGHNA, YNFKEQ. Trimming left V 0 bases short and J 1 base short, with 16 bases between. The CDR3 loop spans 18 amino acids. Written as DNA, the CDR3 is TGTGCCAGCAGCCAAGAAGAAAGAGGCCCTGTTTCCTACAATGAGCAGTTCTTC. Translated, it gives CASSQEERGPVSYNEQFF.

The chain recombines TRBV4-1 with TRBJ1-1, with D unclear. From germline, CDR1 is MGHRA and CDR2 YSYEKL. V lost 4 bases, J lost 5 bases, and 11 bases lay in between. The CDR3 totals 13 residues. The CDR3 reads CASSPLAVTEAFF. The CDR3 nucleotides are TGCGCCAGCAGCCCCCTGGCCGTAACTGAAGCTTTCTTT.

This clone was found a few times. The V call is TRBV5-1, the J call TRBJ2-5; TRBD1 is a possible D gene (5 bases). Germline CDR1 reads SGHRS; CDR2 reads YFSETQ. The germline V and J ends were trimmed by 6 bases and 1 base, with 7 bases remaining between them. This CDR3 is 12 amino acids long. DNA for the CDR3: TGCGCCAGCACCGACAGCCAAGAGACCCAGTACTTC. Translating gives CASTDSQETQYF.